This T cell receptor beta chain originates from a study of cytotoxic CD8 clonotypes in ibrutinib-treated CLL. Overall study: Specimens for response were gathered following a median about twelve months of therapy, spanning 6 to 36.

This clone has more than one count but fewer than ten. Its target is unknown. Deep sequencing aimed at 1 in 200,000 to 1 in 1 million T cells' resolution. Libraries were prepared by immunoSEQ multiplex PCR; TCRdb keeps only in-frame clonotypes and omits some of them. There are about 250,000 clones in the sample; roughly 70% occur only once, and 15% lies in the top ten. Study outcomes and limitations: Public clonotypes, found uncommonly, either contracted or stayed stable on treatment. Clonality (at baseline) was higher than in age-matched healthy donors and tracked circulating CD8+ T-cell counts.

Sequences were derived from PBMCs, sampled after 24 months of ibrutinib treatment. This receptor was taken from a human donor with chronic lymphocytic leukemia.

CDR3 region: CASSLGNGYTF. The CDR3 DNA reads TGTGCCAGCAGCTTGGGGAATGGCTACACCTTC. J is TRBJ1-2 and V is TRBV5-6, with no clear D. V lost 0 bases, J lost 6 bases, and 3 bases lay in between. This CDR3 is built from 11 residues. Germline V gives CDR1 SGHDT, CDR2 YYEEEE.